This is a list of T cell receptor beta chains from one sample in a study of shared clonotypes between healthy human individuals. Produced via immunoSEQ multiplex PCR; TCRdb's table is partial and in-frame only. This table has about 2 million clones, roughly 96% appearing once. The sequencing sample was made of naive CD4+ T cells sorted from blood. The receptors shown here come from a man aged 18-30 years in good health. Both conserved end residues are part of each CDR3. The D gene is left open where the match is weak. Clone sizes are given selectively: once, few, many, or a class where the clone is expanded.

clone size	D gene	V gene	J gene	CDR3 protein	CDR3 DNA
NA	NA	TRBV28	TRBJ1-6	CASTASQGYNSPLHF	TGTGCCAGCACCGCCTCACAGGGATATAATTCACCCCTCCACTTT
once	NA	TRBV6-1	TRBJ1-2	CASSETGLYGYTF	TGTGCCAGCAGCGAGACAGGCCTCTATGGCTACACCTTC
NA	TRBD2	TRBV11-2	TRBJ2-5	CASSPGTSANTAETQYF	TGTGCCAGCAGCCCTGGGACTAGCGCGAATACGGCGGAGACCCAGTACTTC
NA	NA	TRBV7-3	TRBJ1-3	CASSSPNSGNTIYF	TGTGCCAGCAGCTCCCCGAATTCTGGAAACACCATATATTTT
NA	NA	TRBV28	TRBJ2-1	CASRPHSGSDEQFF	TGTGCCAGCAGGCCCCATTCAGGGTCTGATGAGCAGTTCTTC
NA	TRBD1	TRBV9	TRBJ1-4	CASSATGGEKLFF	TGTGCCAGCAGCGCCACAGGGGGCGAAAAACTGTTTTTT
NA	NA	TRBV5-6	TRBJ1-4	CASSLGQGGVEKLFF	TGTGCCAGCAGCTTGGGTCAGGGAGGAGTGGAAAAACTGTTTTTT
NA	NA	TRBV11-2	TRBJ1-1	CASSLDRSVEAFF	TGTGCCAGCAGCTTAGATCGGTCAGTTGAAGCTTTCTTT
NA	TRBD1	TRBV5-4	TRBJ2-2	CASSLVDRANTGELFF	TGTGCCAGCAGCTTGGTGGACAGGGCGAACACCGGGGAGCTGTTTTTT
NA	NA	TRBV18	TRBJ2-7	CASSLRPGPYEQYF	TGTGCCAGCTCACTTCGGCCAGGGCCATACGAGCAGTACTTC
NA	NA	TRBV7-2	TRBJ2-7	CASSLARVSYEQYF	TGTGCCAGCAGCCTTGCTCGCGTCTCCTACGAGCAGTACTTC
NA	NA	TRBV4-1	TRBJ1-6	CASSQAVAGSSYNSPLHF	TGCGCCAGCAGCCAAGCGGTTGCCGGTAGCTCCTATAATTCACCCCTCCACTTT
NA	NA	TRBV5-1	TRBJ2-6	CASSTTVPGANVLTF	TGCGCCAGCAGCACAACAGTCCCTGGGGCCAACGTCCTGACTTTC
NA	NA	TRBV30	TRBJ1-1	CAWRVRGWNTEAFF	TGTGCCTGGAGGGTCAGGGGTTGGAACACTGAAGCTTTCTTT
NA	NA	TRBV9	TRBJ2-3	CASSPPGGAGTQYF	TGTGCCAGCAGCCCTCCTGGGGGGGCGGGTACGCAGTATTTT
NA	NA	TRBV19	TRBJ2-7	CASSKRDFPYEQYF	TGTGCCAGTAGTAAACGGGACTTCCCCTACGAGCAGTACTTC
NA	TRBD1	TRBV5-1	TRBJ2-7	CASSPRPGTGEYEQYF	TGCGCCAGCAGCCCGAGACCCGGGACAGGGGAATACGAGCAGTACTTC
NA	TRBD1	TRBV15	TRBJ2-7	CATSRPGTESSYEQYF	TGTGCCACCAGCAGACCCGGGACAGAAAGCTCCTACGAGCAGTACTTC
NA	TRBD1	TRBV6-6	TRBJ2-7	CASSRTTGYEQYF	TGTGCCAGCAGTCGCACGACAGGGTACGAGCAGTACTTC
NA	NA	TRBV6-5	TRBJ2-2	CASGQTSGELFF	TGTGCCAGCGGACAGACTAGCGGGGAGCTGTTTTTT
NA	NA	TRBV19	TRBJ2-3	CASRGLASDTQYF	TGTGCCAGTAGAGGGTTGGCATCAGATACGCAGTATTTT
NA	NA	TRBV21-1	TRBJ1-2	CASSHGGRRDYGYTF	TGTGCCAGCAGCCATGGGGGCAGGAGAGACTATGGCTACACCTTC
NA	NA	TRBV30	TRBJ2-3	CAWASTDTQYF	TGTGCCTGGGCCAGCACAGATACGCAGTATTTT
NA	NA	TRBV7-2	TRBJ2-6	CASSLDLASGANVLTF	TGTGCCAGCAGCTTAGACCTCGCTTCTGGGGCCAACGTCCTGACTTTC
NA	NA	TRBV5-1	TRBJ1-4	CASSRQPTNEKLFF	TGCGCCAGCAGCCGACAACCAACTAATGAAAAACTGTTTTTT
NA	NA	TRBV6-6	TRBJ1-1	CASSTTGDMNTEAFF	TGTGCCAGCAGTACGACAGGCGATATGAACACTGAAGCTTTCTTT
NA	NA	TRBV7-2	TRBJ2-5	CASSSQGETQYF	TGTGCCAGCAGCTCTCAGGGGGAGACCCAGTACTTC
NA	NA	TRBV2	TRBJ2-1	CASSSSTGHEQFF	TGTGCCAGCAGCTCTTCTACAGGGCACGAGCAGTTCTTC
NA	NA	TRBV5-1	TRBJ2-2	CASSSLGGANTGELFF	TGCGCCAGCAGCTCCTTAGGCGGGGCGAACACCGGGGAGCTGTTTTTT
once	NA	TRBV5-1	TRBJ2-2	CASSLIGQVGELFF	TGCGCCAGCAGCTTGATAGGGCAGGTCGGGGAGCTGTTTTTT
once	NA	TRBV28	TRBJ1-4	CASRGGGGKLFF	TGTGCCAGCCGCGGTGGGGGCGGAAAACTGTTTTTT
NA	NA	TRBV4-3	TRBJ1-2	CASSQDWGKALANYGYTF	TGCGCCAGCAGCCAAGACTGGGGGAAAGCCTTAGCTAACTATGGCTACACCTTC
NA	NA	TRBV5-1	TRBJ1-1	CASSPTEGILAEAFF	TGCGCCAGCAGCCCTACTGAAGGGATCCTCGCTGAAGCTTTCTTT
NA	TRBD1	TRBV28	TRBJ1-4	CASSFSGQAVGGLFF	TGTGCCAGCAGTTTCTCAGGACAGGCGGTAGGGGGACTGTTTTTT
NA	NA	TRBV2	TRBJ2-5	CASRDSLTTGETQYF	TGTGCCAGCAGGGACAGTCTTACCACAGGAGAGACCCAGTACTTC
NA	TRBD2	TRBV6-1	TRBJ2-7	CASTTSGPPYEQYF	TGTGCCAGCACTACTAGCGGACCTCCCTACGAGCAGTACTTC
NA	TRBD1	TRBV28	TRBJ1-2	CATAGQGYGYTF	TGTGCCACCGCGGGACAGGGGTATGGCTACACCTTC
NA	NA	TRBV14	TRBJ1-2	CASSFTGSYGYTF	TGTGCCAGCAGCTTTACAGGGAGCTATGGCTACACCTTC
NA	NA	TRBV6-9	TRBJ2-1	CASNLIGLEQFF	TGTGCCAGCAACCTGATAGGATTGGAGCAGTTCTTC
NA	NA	TRBV28	TRBJ2-7	CASGQPPSHTYEQYF	TGTGCCAGCGGACAGCCACCATCACACACCTACGAGCAGTACTTC
once	NA	TRBV6-5	TRBJ2-7	CASKRGYEQYF	TGTGCCAGCAAGAGGGGCTACGAGCAGTACTTC
NA	NA	TRBV6-5	TRBJ2-6	CASRPSGANVLTF	TGTGCCAGCAGGCCCTCTGGGGCCAACGTCCTGACTTTC
NA	NA	TRBV9	TRBJ2-2	CASSGDPGWRDTGELFF	TGTGCCAGCAGCGGAGATCCCGGGTGGAGGGACACCGGGGAGCTGTTTTTT
NA	TRBD2	TRBV6-5	TRBJ2-7	CASSYGIAGAGEQYF	TGTGCCAGCAGTTACGGGATAGCGGGAGCAGGGGAGCAGTACTTC
NA	NA	TRBV27	TRBJ2-7	CASRSPGTYEQYF	TGTGCCAGCAGAAGCCCAGGCACCTACGAGCAGTACTTC